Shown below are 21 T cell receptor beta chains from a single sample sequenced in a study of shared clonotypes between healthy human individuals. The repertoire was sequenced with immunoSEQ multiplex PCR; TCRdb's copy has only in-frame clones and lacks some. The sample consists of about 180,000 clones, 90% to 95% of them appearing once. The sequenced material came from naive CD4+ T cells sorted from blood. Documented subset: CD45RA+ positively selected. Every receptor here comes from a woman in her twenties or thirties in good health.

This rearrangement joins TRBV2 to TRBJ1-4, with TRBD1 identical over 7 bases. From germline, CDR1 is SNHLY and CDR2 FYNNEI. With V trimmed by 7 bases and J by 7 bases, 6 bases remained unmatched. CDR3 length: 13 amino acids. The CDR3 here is CASKGQLTEKLFF. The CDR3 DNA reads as TGTGCCAGCAAGGGACAGCTTACTGAAAAACTGTTTTTT.

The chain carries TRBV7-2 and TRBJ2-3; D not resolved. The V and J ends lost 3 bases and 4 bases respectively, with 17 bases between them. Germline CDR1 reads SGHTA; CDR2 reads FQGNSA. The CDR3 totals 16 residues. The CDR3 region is CASSFGHLITADTQYF. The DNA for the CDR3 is TGTGCCAGCAGCTTCGGCCACTTGATTACAGCAGATACGCAGTATTTT.

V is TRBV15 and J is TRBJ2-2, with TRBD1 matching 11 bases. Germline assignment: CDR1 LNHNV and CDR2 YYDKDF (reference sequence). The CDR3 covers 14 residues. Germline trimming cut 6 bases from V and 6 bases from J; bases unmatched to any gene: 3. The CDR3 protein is CATSRGQGAGELFF. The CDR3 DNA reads TGTGCCACCAGTAGGGGACAGGGGGCCGGGGAGCTGTTTTTT.

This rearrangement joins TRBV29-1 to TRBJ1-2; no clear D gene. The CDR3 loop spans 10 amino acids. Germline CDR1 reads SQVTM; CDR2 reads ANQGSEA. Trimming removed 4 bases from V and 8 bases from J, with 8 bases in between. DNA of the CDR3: TGCAGCGTTGCAGGAGACGGCTACACCTTC. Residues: CSVAGDGYTF.

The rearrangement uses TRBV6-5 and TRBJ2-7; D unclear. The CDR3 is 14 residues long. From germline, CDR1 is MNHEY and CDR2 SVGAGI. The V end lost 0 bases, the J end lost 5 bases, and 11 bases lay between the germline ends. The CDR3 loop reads CASSYSLGAHEQYF. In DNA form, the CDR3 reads TGTGCCAGCAGTTACTCTCTAGGCGCCCACGAGCAGTACTTC.

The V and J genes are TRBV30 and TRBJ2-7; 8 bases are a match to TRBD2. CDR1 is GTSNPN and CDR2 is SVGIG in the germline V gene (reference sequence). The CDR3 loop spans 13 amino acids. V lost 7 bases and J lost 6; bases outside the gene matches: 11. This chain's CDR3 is CAYPREGLSEQYF. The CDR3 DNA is TGTGCCTACCCCCGGGAGGGCCTCTCCGAGCAGTACTTC.

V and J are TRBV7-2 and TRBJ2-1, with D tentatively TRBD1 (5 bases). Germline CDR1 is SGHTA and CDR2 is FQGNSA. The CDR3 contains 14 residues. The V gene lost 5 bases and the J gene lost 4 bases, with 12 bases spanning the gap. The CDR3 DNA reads TGTGCCAGCAGCCAGGGAAGGGGATACAATGAGCAGTTCTTC. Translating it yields CASSQGRGYNEQFF.

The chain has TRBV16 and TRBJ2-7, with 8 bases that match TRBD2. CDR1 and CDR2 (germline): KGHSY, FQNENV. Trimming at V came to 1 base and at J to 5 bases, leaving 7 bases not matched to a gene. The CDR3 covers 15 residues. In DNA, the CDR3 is TGTGCCAGCAGCCAATTTGACGCGGGGGGCCACGAGCAGTACTTC. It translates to CASSQFDAGGHEQYF.

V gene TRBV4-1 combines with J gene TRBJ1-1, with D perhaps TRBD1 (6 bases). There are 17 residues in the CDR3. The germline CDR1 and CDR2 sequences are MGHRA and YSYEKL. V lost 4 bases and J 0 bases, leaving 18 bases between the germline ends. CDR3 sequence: CASSLLLTGHMNTEAFF. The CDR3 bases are TGCGCCAGCAGCCTCCTACTGACAGGCCACATGAACACTGAAGCTTTCTTT.

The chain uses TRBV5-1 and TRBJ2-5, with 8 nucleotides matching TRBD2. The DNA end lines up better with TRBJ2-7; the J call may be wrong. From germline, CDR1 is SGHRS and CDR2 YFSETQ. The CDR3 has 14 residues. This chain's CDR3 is CASTSGSPIGEQYF. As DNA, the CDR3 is TGCGCCAGCACAAGCGGGAGCCCCATAGGCGAGCAGTACTTC.

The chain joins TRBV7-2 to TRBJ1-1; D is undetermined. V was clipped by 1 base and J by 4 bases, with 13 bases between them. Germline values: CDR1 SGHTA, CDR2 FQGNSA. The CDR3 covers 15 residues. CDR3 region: CASSLETASITEAFF. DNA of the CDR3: TGTGCCAGCAGCTTAGAAACGGCATCCATCACTGAAGCTTTCTTT.

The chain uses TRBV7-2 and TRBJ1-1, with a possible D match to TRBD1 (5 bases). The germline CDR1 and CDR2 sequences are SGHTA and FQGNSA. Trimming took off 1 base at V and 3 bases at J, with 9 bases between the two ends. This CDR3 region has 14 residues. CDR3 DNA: TGTGCCAGCAGCTTAGATCCGGGGGACACTGAAGCTTTCTTT. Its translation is CASSLDPGDTEAFF.

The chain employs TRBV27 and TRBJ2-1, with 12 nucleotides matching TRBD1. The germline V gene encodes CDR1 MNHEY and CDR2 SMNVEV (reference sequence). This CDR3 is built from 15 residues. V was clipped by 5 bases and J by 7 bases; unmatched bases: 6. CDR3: CASSPGQGARNEQFF. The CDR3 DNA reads TGTGCCAGCAGTCCGGGACAGGGGGCGCGGAATGAGCAGTTCTTC.

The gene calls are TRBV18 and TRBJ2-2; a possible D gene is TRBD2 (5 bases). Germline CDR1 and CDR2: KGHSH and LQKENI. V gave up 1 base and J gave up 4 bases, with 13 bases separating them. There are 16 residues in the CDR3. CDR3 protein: CASSPRGGSATGELFF. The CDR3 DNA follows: TGTGCCAGCTCACCACGTGGTGGTAGCGCCACCGGGGAGCTGTTTTTT. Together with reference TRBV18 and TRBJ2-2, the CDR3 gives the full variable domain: NAGVMQNPRHLVRRRGQEARLRCSPMKGHSHVYWYRQLPEEGLKFMVYLQKENIIDESGMPKERFSAEFPKEGPSILRIQQVVRGDSAAYFCASSPRGGSATGELFFGEGSRLTVL.

CDR3 in DNA: TGTGCCAGCAGATGGGACAGGGGGGCCAGTCCCTACGAGCAGTACTTC. Its translation: CASRWDRGASPYEQYF. The chain uses TRBV5-8 and TRBJ2-7, with 11 nucleotides matching TRBD1. Trimming took 5 bases from V and 2 from J; bases not matched to a gene: 9. The CDR3 has 16 amino acids. CDR1 is SGHTS, CDR2 YDEGEE, per germline.

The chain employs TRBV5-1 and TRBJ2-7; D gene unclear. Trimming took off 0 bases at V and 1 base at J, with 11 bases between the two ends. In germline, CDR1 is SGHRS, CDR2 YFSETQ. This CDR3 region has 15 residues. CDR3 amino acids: CASSLVVDTSYEQYF. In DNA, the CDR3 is TGCGCCAGCAGCTTGGTAGTAGACACATCCTACGAGCAGTACTTC.

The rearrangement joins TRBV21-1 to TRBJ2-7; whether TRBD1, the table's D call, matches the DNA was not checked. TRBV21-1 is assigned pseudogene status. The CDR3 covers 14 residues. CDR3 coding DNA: TGTGCCAGCAGAGGGACAGGGGGCGCTTACGAGCAGTACTTC. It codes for CASRGTGGAYEQYF.

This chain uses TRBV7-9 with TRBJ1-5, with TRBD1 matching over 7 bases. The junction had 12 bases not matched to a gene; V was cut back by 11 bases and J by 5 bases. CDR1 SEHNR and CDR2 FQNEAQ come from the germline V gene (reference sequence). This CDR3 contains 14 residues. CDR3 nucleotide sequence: TGTGCCTCCTCCCAGGGGGAGGGACATCAGCCCCAGCATTTT. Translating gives CASSQGEGHQPQHF.

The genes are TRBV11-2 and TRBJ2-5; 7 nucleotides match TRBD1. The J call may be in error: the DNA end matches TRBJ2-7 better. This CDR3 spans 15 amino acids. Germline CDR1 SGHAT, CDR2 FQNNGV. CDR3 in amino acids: CASSFRSGTAYEQYF. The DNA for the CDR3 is TGTGCCAGCAGTTTTCGCTCCGGGACAGCTTACGAGCAGTACTTC.

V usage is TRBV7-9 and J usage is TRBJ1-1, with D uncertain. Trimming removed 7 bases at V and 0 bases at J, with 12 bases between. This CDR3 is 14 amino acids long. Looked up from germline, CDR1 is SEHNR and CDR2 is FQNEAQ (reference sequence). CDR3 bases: TGTGCCAGCACCTTGGGGTATATGAACACTGAAGCTTTCTTT. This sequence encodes CASTLGYMNTEAFF.

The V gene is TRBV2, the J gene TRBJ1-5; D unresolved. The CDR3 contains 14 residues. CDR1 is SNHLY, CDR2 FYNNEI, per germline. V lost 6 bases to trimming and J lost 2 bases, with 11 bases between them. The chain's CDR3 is CASRGTGGNQPQHF. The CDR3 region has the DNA TGTGCCAGCAGAGGTACGGGCGGCAATCAGCCCCAGCATTTT.